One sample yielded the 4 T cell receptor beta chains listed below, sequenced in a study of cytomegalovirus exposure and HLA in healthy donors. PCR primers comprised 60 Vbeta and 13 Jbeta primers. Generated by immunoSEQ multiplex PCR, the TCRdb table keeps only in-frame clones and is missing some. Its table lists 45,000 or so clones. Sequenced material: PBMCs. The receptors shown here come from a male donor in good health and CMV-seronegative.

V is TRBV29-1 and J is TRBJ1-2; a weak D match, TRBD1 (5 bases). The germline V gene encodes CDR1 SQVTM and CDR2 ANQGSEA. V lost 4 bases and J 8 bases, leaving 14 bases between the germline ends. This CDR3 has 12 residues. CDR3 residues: CSVAKGAKGYTF. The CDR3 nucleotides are TGCAGCGTTGCCAAAGGGGCGAAAGGCTACACCTTC.

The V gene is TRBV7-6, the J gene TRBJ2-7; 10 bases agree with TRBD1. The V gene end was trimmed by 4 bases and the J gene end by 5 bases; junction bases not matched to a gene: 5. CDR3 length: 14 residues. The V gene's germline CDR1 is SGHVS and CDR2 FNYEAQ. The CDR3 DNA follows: TGTGCCAGCAGCTCCGGGACAGGGGACCACGAGCAGTACTTC. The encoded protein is CASSSGTGDHEQYF.

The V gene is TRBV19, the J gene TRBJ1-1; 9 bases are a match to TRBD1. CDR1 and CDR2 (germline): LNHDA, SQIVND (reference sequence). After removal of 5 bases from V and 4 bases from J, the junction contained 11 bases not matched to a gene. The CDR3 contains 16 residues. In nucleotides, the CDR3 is TGTGCCAGTAGTCCACACTTGGACAGGGGTGGCACTGAAGCTTTCTTT. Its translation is CASSPHLDRGGTEAFF.

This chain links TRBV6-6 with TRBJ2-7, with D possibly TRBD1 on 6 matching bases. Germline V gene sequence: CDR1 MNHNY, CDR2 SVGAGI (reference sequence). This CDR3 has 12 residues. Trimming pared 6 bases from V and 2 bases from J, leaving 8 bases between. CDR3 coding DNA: TGTGCCAGCAGGGGGGACACCTACGAGCAGTACTTC. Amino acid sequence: CASRGDTYEQYF.